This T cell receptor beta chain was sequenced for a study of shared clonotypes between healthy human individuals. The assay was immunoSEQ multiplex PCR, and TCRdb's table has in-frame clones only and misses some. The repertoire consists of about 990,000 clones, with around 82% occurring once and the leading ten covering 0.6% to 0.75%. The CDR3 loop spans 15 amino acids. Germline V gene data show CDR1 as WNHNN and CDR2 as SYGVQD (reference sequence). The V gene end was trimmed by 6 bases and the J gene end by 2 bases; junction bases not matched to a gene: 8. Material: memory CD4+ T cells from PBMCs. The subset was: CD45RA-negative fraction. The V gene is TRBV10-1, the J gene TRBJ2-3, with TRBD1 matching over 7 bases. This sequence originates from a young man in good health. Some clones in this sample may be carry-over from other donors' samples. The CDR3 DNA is TGCGCCAGCAGCACCGGGACAGAACACACAGATACGCAGTATTTT. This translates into CASSTGTEHTDTQYF.